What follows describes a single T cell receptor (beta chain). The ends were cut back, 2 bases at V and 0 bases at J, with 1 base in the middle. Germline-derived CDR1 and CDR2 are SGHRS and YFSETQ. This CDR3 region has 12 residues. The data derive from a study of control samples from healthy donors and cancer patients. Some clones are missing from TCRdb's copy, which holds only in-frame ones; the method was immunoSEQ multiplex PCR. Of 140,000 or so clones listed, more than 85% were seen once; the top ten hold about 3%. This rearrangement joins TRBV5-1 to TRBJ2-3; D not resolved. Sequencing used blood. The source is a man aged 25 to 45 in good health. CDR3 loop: CASSLSTDTQYF. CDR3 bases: TGCGCCAGCAGCTTAAGCACAGATACGCAGTATTTT.